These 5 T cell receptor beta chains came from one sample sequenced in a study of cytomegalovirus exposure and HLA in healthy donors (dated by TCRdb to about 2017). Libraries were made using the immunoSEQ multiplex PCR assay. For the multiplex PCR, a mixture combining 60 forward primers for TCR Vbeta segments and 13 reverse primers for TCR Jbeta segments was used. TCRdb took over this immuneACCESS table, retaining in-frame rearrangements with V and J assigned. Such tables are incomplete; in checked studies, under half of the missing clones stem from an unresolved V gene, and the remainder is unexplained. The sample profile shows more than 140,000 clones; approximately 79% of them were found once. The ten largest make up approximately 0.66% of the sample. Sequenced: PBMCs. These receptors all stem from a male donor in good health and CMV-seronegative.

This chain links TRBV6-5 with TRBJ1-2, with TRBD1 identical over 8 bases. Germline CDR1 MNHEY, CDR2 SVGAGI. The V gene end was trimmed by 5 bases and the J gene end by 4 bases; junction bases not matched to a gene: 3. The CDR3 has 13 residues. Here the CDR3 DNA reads TGTGCCAGCAGTATGGGACAGGTCTATGGCTACACCTTC. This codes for CASSMGQVYGYTF.

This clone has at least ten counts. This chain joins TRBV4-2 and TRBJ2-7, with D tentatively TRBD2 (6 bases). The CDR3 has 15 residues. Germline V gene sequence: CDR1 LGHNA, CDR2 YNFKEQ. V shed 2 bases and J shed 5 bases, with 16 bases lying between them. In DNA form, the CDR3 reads TGTGCCAGCAGCCAATCGTTGGGGGGATACGACGAGCAGTACTTC. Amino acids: CASSQSLGGYDEQYF.

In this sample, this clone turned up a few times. The CDR3 sequence: CASEGTPTDTQYF. CDR3 in DNA: TGTGCCAGCGAGGGAACCCCCACAGATACGCAGTATTTT. The chain carries TRBV6-6 and TRBJ2-3; TRBD2 might be the D (5 bases). The CDR3 contains 13 residues. The V gene's germline CDR1 is MNHNY and CDR2 SVGAGI (reference sequence). Trimming shortened V by 8 bases and J by 2 bases, and 11 bases separated the two germline ends.

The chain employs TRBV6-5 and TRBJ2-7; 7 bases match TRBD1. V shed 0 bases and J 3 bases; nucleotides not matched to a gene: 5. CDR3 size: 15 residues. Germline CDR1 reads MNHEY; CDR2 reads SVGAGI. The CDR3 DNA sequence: TGTGCCAGCAGTTACTCGGGGACAGAACACTACGAGCAGTACTTC. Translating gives CASSYSGTEHYEQYF.

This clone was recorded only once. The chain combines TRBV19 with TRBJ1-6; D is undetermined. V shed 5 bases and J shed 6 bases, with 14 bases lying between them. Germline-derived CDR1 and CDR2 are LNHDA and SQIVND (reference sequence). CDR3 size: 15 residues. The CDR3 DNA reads TGTGCCAGTAGTGCGGGGTCTCTGGGTAATTCACCCCTCCACTTT. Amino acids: CASSAGSLGNSPLHF.